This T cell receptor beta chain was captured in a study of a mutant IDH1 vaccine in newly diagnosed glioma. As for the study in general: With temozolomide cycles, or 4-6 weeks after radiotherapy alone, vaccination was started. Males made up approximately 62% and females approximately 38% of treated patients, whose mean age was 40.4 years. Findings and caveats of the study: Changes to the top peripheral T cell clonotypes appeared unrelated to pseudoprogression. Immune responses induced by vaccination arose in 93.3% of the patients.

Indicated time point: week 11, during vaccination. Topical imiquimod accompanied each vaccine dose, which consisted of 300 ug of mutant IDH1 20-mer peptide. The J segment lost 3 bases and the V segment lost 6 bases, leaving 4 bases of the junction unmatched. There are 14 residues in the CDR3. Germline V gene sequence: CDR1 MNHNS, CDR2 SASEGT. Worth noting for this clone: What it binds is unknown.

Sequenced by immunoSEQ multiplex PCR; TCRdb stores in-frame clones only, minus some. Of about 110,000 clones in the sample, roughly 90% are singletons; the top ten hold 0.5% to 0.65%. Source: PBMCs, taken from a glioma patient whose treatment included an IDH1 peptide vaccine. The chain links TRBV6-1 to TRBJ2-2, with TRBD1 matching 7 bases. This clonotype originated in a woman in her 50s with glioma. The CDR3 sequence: CASRPDRDTGELFF. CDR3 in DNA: TGTGCCAGCAGACCCGACAGGGACACCGGGGAGCTGTTTTTT.